This entry features one T cell receptor beta chain sequence. These data belong to a study of blood T cell repertoires in COVID-19. Overall study: T cells, B-cell-depleted T cells, or PBMCs supplied cDNA or gDNA.

Authors' methods: Reference gene primer amplification in the assay estimated nucleated cell counts. Here immunoSEQ multiplex PCR was the method, and the copy in TCRdb shows in-frame clones only, minus some. The D gene and trimming were derived from the DNA, and the V and J assignments and clone size from that table. This sample has about 120,000 clones, with less than 85% found just once. Sample: peripheral blood. The TCR comes from a human donor with acute or convalescent COVID-19. The donor label of this sample is uncertain.

This CDR3 is CASIATGGGIQYF. The DNA of the CDR3 is TGCGCCAGCATCGCGACAGGGGGCGGCATTCAGTACTTC. This rearrangement joins TRBV10-1 to TRBJ2-4, with 10 bases aligning to TRBD1. This CDR3 is built from 13 residues. The germline V gene has CDR1 WNHNN and CDR2 SYGVQD (reference sequence). V was pared by 7 bases and J by 9 bases, with 6 bases of the junction left unmatched.